This passage covers 21 T cell receptor beta chains from one sample sequenced in a study of blood T cell repertoires in COVID-19. Using immunoSEQ multiplex PCR, the repertoire was profiled, and TCRdb retains in-frame clones only, with some absent. The sample has approximately 170,000 clones, less than 80% seen once. The sequenced material came from peripheral blood. The receptor set was obtained from a woman aged 50 to 60 with acute or convalescent COVID-19.

This clone has a single count. The rearrangement joins TRBV7-9 to TRBJ2-7, with TRBD1 as a possible D gene (6 bases). Germline V gene lookup returns CDR1 SEHNR and CDR2 FQNEAQ (reference sequence). Trimming cost V 11 bases and J 2 bases, with 16 bases left between them. This CDR3 spans 13 amino acids. The CDR3: CAGETGNTYEQYF. The CDR3 bases are TGTGCCGGAGAGACAGGAAACACCTACGAGCAGTACTTC.

J is TRBJ2-3 and V is TRBV6-6; 9 positions agree with TRBD2. Germline assignment: CDR1 MNHNY and CDR2 SVGAGI (reference sequence). V lost 6 bases and J lost 0; bases outside the gene matches: 4. This CDR3 is 15 amino acids long. The CDR3 nucleotides are TGTGCCAGCAGCTTAGCGGGGGCTAGCACAGATACGCAGTATTTT. It codes for CASSLAGASTDTQYF.

J is TRBJ2-2 and V is TRBV6-1; TRBD2 might be the D (6 bases). Germline CDR1 MNHNS, CDR2 SASEGT. The CDR3 consists of 16 residues. Deletions cut 1 base from V and 5 bases from J, with 14 bases between. CDR3 loop: CASSEGLARSTGELFF. The CDR3 nucleotides are TGTGCCAGCAGTGAAGGCCTAGCGCGGAGTACCGGGGAGCTGTTTTTT.

This rearrangement joins TRBV11-2 to TRBJ2-5; 8 nucleotides align to TRBD1. The V gene end was trimmed by 2 bases and the J gene end by 4 bases; junction bases not matched to a gene: 6. There are 15 residues in the CDR3. The germline V gene has CDR1 SGHAT and CDR2 FQNNGV. CDR3: CASSLSRGRGETQYF. The CDR3 DNA reads as TGTGCCAGCAGCTTAAGCAGGGGGCGAGGAGAGACCCAGTACTTC.

The rearrangement joins TRBV30 to TRBJ1-2, with 7 nucleotides matching TRBD1. J gave up 0 bases and V 0 bases, and 7 bases lay outside the gene matches. Germline V gene data show CDR1 as GTSNPN and CDR2 as SVGIG (reference sequence). The CDR3 totals 16 residues. DNA of the CDR3: TGTGCCTGGAGTGTATTCGGGACAGTCGCTAACTATGGCTACACCTTC. Residues: CAWSVFGTVANYGYTF.

The genes are TRBV7-2 and TRBJ1-2; perhaps TRBD1 as D (5 bases). The CDR3 covers 15 residues. Germline V gene lookup returns CDR1 SGHTA and CDR2 FQGNSA. The V and J ends lost 1 base and 0 bases respectively, with 9 bases between them. The chain's CDR3 is CASSLGQQANYGYTF. The CDR3 coding sequence is TGTGCCAGCAGCTTAGGACAGCAAGCTAACTATGGCTACACCTTC.

V is TRBV27 and J is TRBJ2-7; D is unclear. V gave up 0 bases and J gave up 2 bases, with 5 bases separating them. This CDR3 is 13 amino acids long. Germline V gene sequence: CDR1 MNHEY, CDR2 SMNVEV (reference sequence). CDR3 sequence: CASSLSRTYEQYF. The CDR3 nucleotides read TGTGCCAGCAGTTTATCCCGTACCTACGAGCAGTACTTC.

V is TRBV6-1 and J is TRBJ1-6; 7 bases are a match to TRBD1. The CDR3 runs to 15 residues. Germline V gene sequence: CDR1 MNHNS, CDR2 SASEGT. After removal of 3 bases from V and 8 bases from J, the junction contained 7 bases not matched to a gene. CDR3 loop: CASSDLGGADSPLHF. In nucleotides, the CDR3 is TGTGCCAGCAGTGATCTAGGGGGCGCGGATTCACCCCTCCACTTT.

The chain combines TRBV5-1 with TRBJ2-2, with 7 bases identical to TRBD1. V shed 2 bases and J 4 bases; nucleotides not matched to a gene: 5. Germline CDR1 SGHRS, CDR2 YFSETQ. The CDR3 totals 15 residues. The CDR3 protein is CASSFTGEITGELFF. CDR3 bases: TGCGCCAGCAGCTTTACAGGGGAGATCACCGGGGAGCTGTTTTTT.

V usage is TRBV18 and J usage is TRBJ2-4; no reliable D call. The CDR3 covers 18 residues. The ends were cut back, 4 bases at V and 0 bases at J, with 19 bases in the middle. CDR1 KGHSH and CDR2 LQKENI come from the germline V gene. The CDR3 DNA follows: TGTGCCAGCTCACAACCTCCAGACAAGTCCTTAGCCAAAAACATTCAGTACTTC. This sequence encodes CASSQPPDKSLAKNIQYF.

A single count supports this clone. The V and J genes are TRBV6-5 and TRBJ1-1, with D uncertain. In germline, CDR1 is MNHEY, CDR2 SVGAGI. The CDR3 spans 14 residues. V lost 6 bases, J lost 7 bases, and 18 bases lay in between. CDR3 region: CASRFITGAVEAFF. The CDR3 region has the DNA TGTGCCAGCAGATTCATTACGGGTGCAGTTGAAGCTTTCTTT.

The rearrangement joins TRBV6-2 or TRBV6-3 to TRBJ2-7; D is possibly TRBD2 (5 bases). Germline assignment: CDR1 MNHEY and CDR2 SVGEGT. Deletions cut 0 bases from V and 3 bases from J, with 6 bases between. This CDR3 region has 13 residues. CDR3: CASSYSRDYEQYF. CDR3 nucleotides: TGTGCCAGCAGTTACTCACGGGACTACGAGCAGTACTTC.

This clone has a handful of counts. The rearrangement uses TRBV29-1 and TRBJ1-2, with 7 bases identical to TRBD1. CDR1 is SQVTM and CDR2 is ANQGSEA in the germline V gene. V shed 1 base and J 2 bases; nucleotides not matched to a gene: 10. This CDR3 is 16 amino acids long. CDR3 in DNA: TGCAGCGTTGAAGTCCCCCCCGCGACAGGGAACTATGGCTACACCTTC. Protein: CSVEVPPATGNYGYTF.

On this clone itself: Other DNA sequences within the sample encode an identical CDR3. The chain recombines TRBV20-1 with TRBJ2-7; possibly TRBD1 for D (5 bases). Trimming removed 7 bases from V and 1 base from J, with 8 bases in between. CDR3 length equals 11 residues. Germline V gives CDR1 DFQATT, CDR2 SNEGSKA (reference sequence). The CDR3 bases are TGCAGTGTACAGGTATCCTACGAGCAGTACTTC. As protein: CSVQVSYEQYF.

This clone was observed a few times. Written as DNA, the CDR3 is TGTGCCAGCAGCTTAGGAGGGACTAGCGGGAGACCCTACGAGCAGTACTTC. It translates to CASSLGGTSGRPYEQYF. This rearrangement joins TRBV7-2 to TRBJ2-7; the match to TRBD2 covers 14 bases. Germline trimming cut 1 base from V and 2 bases from J; bases unmatched to any gene: 4. The CDR3 runs to 17 residues. Germline CDR1 reads SGHTA; CDR2 reads FQGNSA.

This chain uses TRBV6-5 with TRBJ1-4, with TRBD1 matching 7 bases. CDR1 is MNHEY and CDR2 is SVGAGI in the germline V gene. Germline trimming cut 2 bases from V and 4 bases from J; bases unmatched to any gene: 4. CDR3 length: 15 amino acids. The CDR3 loop reads CASSYLRDSNEKLFF. CDR3 sequence (DNA): TGTGCCAGCAGTTACCTCCGGGACAGTAATGAAAAACTGTTTTTT.

J is TRBJ1-5 and V is TRBV18, with no clear D. CDR1 KGHSH and CDR2 LQKENI come from the germline V gene. V was cut by 2 bases and J by 4 bases, with 12 bases left in between. The CDR3 loop spans 15 amino acids. The CDR3 DNA sequence: TGTGCCAGCTCACCAGGGCCCGAAGTTAATCAGCCCCAGCATTTT. Translation gives CASSPGPEVNQPQHF.

The rearrangement uses TRBV6-1 and TRBJ2-7; TRBD1 agrees at 7 bases. The CDR3 loop spans 13 amino acids. V shed 2 bases and J 3 bases; nucleotides not matched to a gene: 1. Germline-derived CDR1 and CDR2 are MNHNS and SASEGT. In DNA form, the CDR3 reads TGTGCCAGCAGTGAAAGGGGGCACTACGAGCAGTACTTC. It specifies CASSERGHYEQYF.

The V gene is TRBV5-1, the J gene TRBJ2-1; 8 nucleotides align to TRBD2. The trim removed 1 base at V and 4 bases at J, leaving 10 bases unmatched. Per the germline V gene, CDR1 is SGHRS and CDR2 is YFSETQ. The length of the CDR3 is 17 residues. The CDR3 sequence: CASSLPSGPPSYNEQFF. In nucleotides, the CDR3 is TGCGCCAGCAGCTTGCCTAGCGGGCCCCCTTCATACAATGAGCAGTTCTTC.

The chain combines TRBV27 with TRBJ1-1; D not resolved. V was pared by 6 bases and J by 3 bases, with 11 bases between. The CDR3 covers 13 residues. The germline V gene has CDR1 MNHEY and CDR2 SMNVEV (reference sequence). The CDR3 DNA reads TGTGCCAGCAGCCTTGCGGGTTACACTGAAGCTTTCTTT. It codes for CASSLAGYTEAFF.

This rearrangement joins TRBV20-1 to TRBJ2-1; TRBD2 agrees at 16 bases. CDR1 is DFQATT and CDR2 is SNEGSKA in the germline V gene (reference sequence). Trimming at V came to 3 bases and at J to 6 bases, leaving 5 bases not matched to a gene. The CDR3 sequence is 16 residues long. CDR3: CSASGTSGRAINEQFF. The CDR3 DNA reads TGCAGTGCTAGTGGGACTAGCGGGAGGGCCATCAATGAGCAGTTCTTC.